The 5 T cell receptor beta chains presented below share a single source sample, sequenced in a study of T cell changes during pregnancy in multiple sclerosis. Profiled with immunoSEQ multiplex PCR; TCRdb holds only in-frame clones, not every one. The sample lists tens of thousands of clones; 80% to 90% were seen once. The sample consisted of peripheral blood, taken before pregnancy. Every receptor here comes from a female donor with multiple sclerosis, enrolled in a pregnancy study.

This chain links TRBV5-1 with TRBJ1-1, with 10 bases identical to TRBD1. J lost 0 bases, V lost 5 bases, and 10 bases had no gene match. The length of the CDR3 is 17 residues. Germline lookup yields CDR1 SGHRS and CDR2 YFSETQ. CDR3 DNA sequence: TGCGCCAGCAGTCGAAACCGGGACAGGGGTGTGAACACTGAAGCTTTCTTT. Its translation is CASSRNRDRGVNTEAFF.

This chain joins TRBV30 and TRBJ1-5, with TRBD1 as a possible D gene (5 bases). This CDR3 is built from 14 residues. Germline CDR1 and CDR2: GTSNPN and SVGIG (reference sequence). Trimming took off 1 base at V and 1 base at J, with 8 bases between the two ends. CDR3 nucleotides: TGTGCCTGGAGTGAGGGGTGGAGCAATCAGCCCCAGCATTTT. This translates into CAWSEGWSNQPQHF.

The chain recombines TRBV6-4 with TRBJ2-1; 14 positions match TRBD2. V lost 5 bases and J lost 10; bases outside the gene matches: 16. Looked up from germline, CDR1 is MRHNA and CDR2 is SNTAGT. The CDR3 is made up of 18 amino acids. The CDR3 reads CASSHVSPTSGGAGEQFF. The CDR3, as DNA: TGTGCCAGCAGTCACGTTAGCCCGACTAGCGGGGGGGCAGGCGAGCAGTTCTTC.

This rearrangement joins TRBV4-3 to TRBJ1-2; D is undetermined. V was clipped by 0 bases and J by 8 bases, with 19 bases between them. Germline-derived CDR1 and CDR2 are LGHNA and YSLEER. This CDR3 region has 16 residues. CDR3 coding DNA: TGCGCCAGCAGCCAAGATACTTTCCGAGGCTCCAAAGGCTACACCTTC. Protein sequence: CASSQDTFRGSKGYTF.

The CDR3 DNA follows: TGTGCCAGCAGCCCAGGACAGCTCAATGAGCAGTTCTTC. This sequence encodes CASSPGQLNEQFF. The chain is built from TRBV5-4 and TRBJ2-1; possible D gene TRBD1, 6 bases. CDR3 size: 13 residues. CDR1 and CDR2 (germline): SGHNT, YYREEE (reference sequence). V lost 4 bases and J 6 bases, leaving 11 bases between the germline ends. Full variable domain (rest looked up from reference TRBV5-4 and TRBJ2-1): ETGVTQSPTHLIKTRGQQVTLRCSSQSGHNTVSWYQQALGQGPQFIFQYYREEENGRGNFPPRFSGLQFPNYSSELNVNALELDDSALYLCASSPGQLNEQFFGPGTRLTVL.